Following are 17 T cell receptor beta chains from one sample sequenced in a study of identical twins. TCRdb re-called the 5' RACE reads with MiXCR, one entry per CDR3 protein. The table shows 1,800,000 or so distinct CDR3 sequences, with about 32% occurring only once. Sequenced sample: cord blood. All receptors come from a newborn girl in good health.

The chain carries TRBV6-6 and TRBJ2-7; D is uncertain. This CDR3 has 13 amino acids. With 4 bases removed from V and 5 bases from J, the gap between germline ends came to 12 bases. The germline V gene encodes CDR1 MNHNY and CDR2 SVGAGI (reference sequence). The CDR3 sequence is CASSFRRTDEQYF. CDR3 sequence (DNA): TGTGCCAGCAGTTTCCGCCGGACGGACGAGCAGTACTTC.

This clonotype was observed at least ten times. V gene TRBV12-3 or TRBV12-4 combines with J gene TRBJ2-3, with TRBD2 matching over 7 bases. V shed 3 bases, J shed 4 bases, and the junction held 13 bases outside the gene matches. The CDR3 consists of 17 residues. CDR3 region: CASSLGREVTYADTQYF. The CDR3 DNA follows: TGTGCCAGCAGTTTGGGCCGGGAGGTCACTTACGCAGATACGCAGTATTTT.

The chain is built from TRBV6-2 or TRBV6-3 and TRBJ2-4; 8 nucleotides agree with TRBD2. The better agreement between TRBJ2-7 and the DNA end casts doubt on the J call. The germline CDR1 and CDR2 sequences are MNHEY and SVGEGT. There are 13 residues in the CDR3. CDR3: CASKRLAGYEQYF. The CDR3 nucleotides read TGTGCCAGCAAGAGGCTAGCGGGCTACGAGCAGTACTTC.

This clonotype was seen a handful of times. The chain combines TRBV6-2 or TRBV6-3 with TRBJ2-1, with TRBD2 matching over 12 bases. The end of the DNA fits TRBJ2-7 better, so the J call may be wrong. Germline-derived CDR1 and CDR2 are MNHEY and SVGEGT. The CDR3 has 17 residues. The CDR3 DNA reads TGTGCCAGCAGTTACGCTGGACTAGCGGGGTCCTACAATGAGCAGTACTTC. It yields the protein CASSYAGLAGSYNEQYF.

V gene TRBV10-3 combines with J gene TRBJ1-1; D gene unclear. Germline assignment: CDR1 ENHRY and CDR2 SYGVKD. V lost 6 bases, J lost 1 base, and 9 bases lay in between. This CDR3 has 13 amino acids. DNA of the CDR3: TGTGCCATCAGCCTCAGACAGAACACTGAAGCTTTCTTT. Translated, it gives CAISLRQNTEAFF.

V is TRBV6-6 and J is TRBJ2-7, with a possible D match to TRBD1 (6 bases). This CDR3 has 14 residues. In germline, CDR1 is MNHNY, CDR2 SVGAGI (reference sequence). The V and J ends lost 5 bases and 5 bases respectively, with 16 bases between them. The CDR3 protein is CASSIDRPLNEQYF. CDR3 coding DNA: TGTGCCAGCAGTATTGACAGGCCGCTGAACGAGCAGTACTTC.

This clonotype has only a few counts. The chain uses TRBV20-1 and TRBJ2-7; no firm D call. Germline CDR1 and CDR2: DFQATT and SNEGSKA (reference sequence). The CDR3 is 11 residues long. Trimming cost V 5 bases and J 2 bases, with 7 bases left between them. DNA for the CDR3: TGCAGTGCTCACAAAACCTACGAGCAGTACTTC. Protein product: CSAHKTYEQYF.

The gene calls are TRBV5-6 and TRBJ2-7, with no clear D. Germline assignment: CDR1 SGHDT and CDR2 YYEEEE. CDR3 length: 14 residues. Trimming shortened V by 0 bases and J by 6 bases, and 13 bases separated the two germline ends. CDR3 DNA sequence: TGTGCCAGCAGCTTGGTCGATGGTGATGGCGAGCAGTACTTC. As protein: CASSLVDGDGEQYF.

This clonotype has more than one count but fewer than ten. The chain uses TRBV10-3 and TRBJ2-5; no reliable D call. From germline, CDR1 is ENHRY and CDR2 SYGVKD. V was trimmed by 3 bases and J by 4 bases, leaving 18 bases between them. The CDR3 length is 16 residues. The CDR3 DNA follows: TGTGCCATCAGTGAAGGTATGGGCTCTTCACGAGAGACCCAGTACTTC. Protein: CAISEGMGSSRETQYF.

This clonotype has only a few counts. The chain joins TRBV4-2 to TRBJ2-2; maybe TRBD2 (5 bases). This CDR3 has 14 residues. Germline CDR1 LGHNA, CDR2 YNFKEQ. Trimming removed 1 base from V and 4 bases from J, with 7 bases in between. CDR3 DNA sequence: TGTGCCAGCAGCCAAGGCGGGTCCACCGGGGAGCTGTTTTTT. Protein: CASSQGGSTGELFF.

This clonotype was seen a few times. V usage is TRBV20-1 and J usage is TRBJ2-7; a weak D match, TRBD2 (5 bases). V dropped 5 bases and J dropped 0 bases, with 11 bases sitting between them. Germline V gene data show CDR1 as DFQATT and CDR2 as SNEGSKA (reference sequence). The CDR3 consists of 13 residues. CDR3 sequence: CSAGDRDSYEQYF. The CDR3 region has the DNA TGCAGTGCTGGCGACCGGGACTCCTACGAGCAGTACTTC.

The chain is built from TRBV7-2 and TRBJ2-4; no definite D call. V shed 5 bases and J shed 3 bases, with 8 bases lying between them. This CDR3 has 13 residues. Germline V lookup: CDR1 SGHTA, CDR2 FQGNSA. CDR3: CASSGGFKNIQYF. CDR3 nucleotides: TGTGCCAGCAGCGGCGGTTTCAAAAACATTCAGTACTTC.

The gene calls are TRBV20-1 and TRBJ2-1; D call uncertain. The CDR3 has 13 residues. CDR1 DFQATT and CDR2 SNEGSKA come from the germline V gene (reference sequence). V was clipped by 1 base and J by 7 bases, with 11 bases between them. The CDR3 coding sequence is TGCAGTGCTAGAGTGACTTTGATAAATGAGCAGTTCTTC. Protein sequence: CSARVTLINEQFF.

This clonotype was found a few times. The chain carries TRBV20-1 and TRBJ1-1; tentative D call: TRBD1 (5 bases). CDR1 and CDR2 from the germline V gene are DFQATT and SNEGSKA (reference sequence). The CDR3 totals 12 residues. V was pared by 0 bases and J by 7 bases, with 9 bases between. CDR3 residues: CSARDLGREAFF. CDR3 DNA sequence: TGCAGTGCTAGAGATCTGGGACGTGAAGCTTTCTTT.

This clonotype has only a few counts. CDR3 loop: CASSPHGQGAYEQYF. CDR3 in DNA: TGTGCCAGCAGCCCACATGGTCAGGGGGCCTACGAGCAGTACTTC. The V call is TRBV9, the J call TRBJ2-7, with 7 positions matching TRBD1. Per the germline V gene, CDR1 is SGDLS and CDR2 is YYNGEE. The CDR3 loop spans 15 amino acids. V lost 4 bases, J lost 2 bases, and 9 bases stayed unmatched.

This chain links TRBV12-3 or TRBV12-4 with TRBJ2-5; perhaps TRBD1 as D (5 bases). Trimming cost V 1 base and J 5 bases, with 14 bases left between them. The CDR3 is 15 amino acids. DNA for the CDR3: TGTGCCAGCAGTTTAGGGGGCCACGTGCGCGAGACCCAGTACTTC. It translates to CASSLGGHVRETQYF.

This clonotype appeared a single time. V is TRBV5-1 and J is TRBJ2-4; 14 bases are shared with TRBD2. Germline CDR1 SGHRS, CDR2 YFSETQ. V lost 3 bases to trimming and J lost 13 bases; unmatched junction nucleotides: 6. The CDR3 totals 14 residues. CDR3 residues: CASSSTSGRVEQYF. CDR3 in DNA: TGCGCCAGCAGCTCGACTAGCGGGAGGGTGGAGCAGTACTTC. Complete variable domain (other parts from reference TRBV5-1 and TRBJ2-4): KAGVTQTPRYLIKTRGQQVTLSCSPISGHRSVSWYQQTPGQGLQFLFEYFSETQRNKGNFPGRFSGRQFSNSRSEMNVSTLELGDSALYLCASSSTSGRVEQYFGAGTRLSVL.